Following are 5 T cell receptor beta chains from one sample sequenced in a study of cytomegalovirus exposure and HLA in healthy donors. The PCR was carried out with 60 Vbeta primers and 13 Jbeta primers. Profiling relied on immunoSEQ multiplex PCR, and the TCRdb table lists in-frame clones only, not all of them. This table has over 150,000 clones, under 70% appearing once. Sequencing used PBMCs. The receptors derive from a woman aged 35 to 49 in good health and CMV-seropositive.

CDR3 nucleotide sequence: TGTGCCAGCAGTTTGGGGCTAGCGGGAGAGACCCAGTACTTC. This encodes CASSLGLAGETQYF. This chain joins TRBV28 and TRBJ2-5; 8 nucleotides match TRBD2. The CDR3 is made up of 14 amino acids. With V trimmed by 3 bases and J by 4 bases, 4 bases remained unmatched. The V gene's germline CDR1 is MDHEN and CDR2 SYDVKM.

With respect to this clone: The junction shows a germline mismatch at one end, possibly a read error. This chain uses TRBV9 with TRBJ1-2; TRBD1 aligns across 8 bases. The germline V gene has CDR1 SGDLS and CDR2 YYNGEE. CDR3 length equals 14 residues. In nucleotides, the CDR3 is TGTGCCAGCAGCGTAGGGGGACAGGACTATGGCTACCCCTTC. It specifies CASSVGGQDYGYPF.

This clone was seen just once. The chain joins TRBV28 to TRBJ1-5; D unclear. The CDR3 sequence is 15 residues long. Germline V gene lookup returns CDR1 MDHEN and CDR2 SYDVKM. With 3 bases removed from V and 2 bases from J, the gap between germline ends came to 11 bases. The CDR3 DNA reads TGTGCCAGCAGTTTGATTCTCCAGGGCAATCAGCCCCAGCATTTT. This translates into CASSLILQGNQPQHF.

J is TRBJ2-1 and V is TRBV5-1, with D possibly matching TRBD2 (5 bases). Germline CDR1 is SGHRS and CDR2 is YFSETQ. This CDR3 has 13 amino acids. Trimming shortened V by 6 bases and J by 7 bases, and 14 bases separated the two germline ends. The chain's CDR3 is CASKIGSGNEQFF. Here the CDR3 DNA reads TGCGCCAGCAAGATTGGGTCGGGGAATGAGCAGTTCTTC.

The rearrangement joins TRBV5-4 to TRBJ2-5; 10 positions agree with TRBD1. The CDR3 has 15 amino acids. The germline CDR1 and CDR2 sequences are SGHNT and YYREEE (reference sequence). Trimming at V came to 2 bases and at J to 9 bases, leaving 10 bases not matched to a gene. The CDR3: CASSFGSRQGAPQYF. In nucleotides, the CDR3 is TGTGCCAGCAGCTTTGGCTCGAGACAGGGGGCCCCCCAGTACTTC.